This entry lists 25 T cell receptor beta chains sequenced from one sample in a study of regulatory T cells in long-lasting Graves disease. Time point given: newly diagnosed GD, antithyroid drugs for less than 3 months. TCR sequences were obtained from RNA taken from PBMCs. Arm-PCR of CDR3 regions and iRepertoire HTBI primers were used to build TCR beta libraries. TCRdb redid the calling of the multiplex PCR reads with MiXCR, one entry per CDR3 protein. The data show about 430,000 distinct CDR3 sequences, about 15% seen once. These data were likewise used in another study, on T cells in Graves' hyperthyroidism and ophthalmopathy.

Source: peripheral blood mononuclear cells (PBMCs), taken at new diagnosis, from a patient treated with antithyroid drugs. These receptors all come from a woman aged 40 to 49 with Graves disease.

This chain links TRBV27 with TRBJ2-7, with 8 bases identical to TRBD1. Germline trimming cut 6 bases from V and 7 bases from J; bases unmatched to any gene: 11. Germline V CDR1 and CDR2: MNHEY, SMNVEV (reference sequence). CDR3 length: 14 residues. Written as DNA, the CDR3 is TGTGCCAGCAGCCACGGCCAGGGGGCGTTTGAGCAGTACTTC. Its protein is CASSHGQGAFEQYF.

The chain couples TRBV4-3 to TRBJ2-1; 8 positions match TRBD1. Losses at the gene ends were 4 bases for V and 6 bases for J; bases not matched to a gene: 11. Germline CDR1 is LGHNA and CDR2 is YSLEER. The CDR3 runs to 16 residues. The CDR3 loop reads CASSPQPDRAFNEQFF. The CDR3 DNA is TGCGCCAGCAGCCCTCAGCCGGACAGGGCCTTCAATGAGCAGTTCTTC.

This clonotype has more than one count but fewer than ten. The V gene is TRBV4-1, the J gene TRBJ2-1; tentatively, D is TRBD1 or TRBD2 (5 bases each). The CDR3 consists of 17 residues. In germline, CDR1 is MGHRA, CDR2 YSYEKL. Between the trimmed V and J ends, which lost 2 bases and 7 bases, there was a span of 21 bases. The chain's CDR3 is CASSQHVRDLLTNEQFF. For the CDR3, the DNA is TGCGCCAGCAGCCAACACGTCCGGGACCTTCTTACGAATGAGCAGTTCTTC.

This clonotype was detected ten times or more. The genes are TRBV30 and TRBJ2-3; no clear D. With 4 bases removed from V and 1 base from J, the gap between germline ends came to 9 bases. CDR1 is GTSNPN and CDR2 is SVGIG in the germline V gene (reference sequence). The CDR3 is made up of 13 amino acids. CDR3 region: CAWTVRRTDTQYF. The CDR3 coding sequence is TGTGCCTGGACCGTACGACGCACAGATACGCAGTATTTT. The variable domain in full, with the rest retrieved from reference TRBV30 and TRBJ2-3, is SQTIHQWPATLVQPVGSPLSLECTVEGTSNPNLYWYRQAAGRGLQLLFYSVGIGQISSEVPQNLSASRPQDRQFILSSKKLLLSDSGFYLCAWTVRRTDTQYFGPGTRLTVL.

There are a few counts of this clonotype. This may come from a read error, since a much larger clone is one base off. The genes are TRBV27 and TRBJ2-2; 11 nucleotides match TRBD2. Germline V gene data show CDR1 as MNHEY and CDR2 as SMNVEV (reference sequence). V lost 5 bases and J lost 1; bases outside the gene matches: 3. The CDR3 loop spans 16 amino acids. CDR3 amino acids: CASSVAGGMNTGELFF. For the CDR3, the DNA is TGTGCCAGCAGTGTAGCGGGAGGGATGAACACCGGGGAGCTGTTTTTT.

About this clonotype: A much larger clonotype is one base distant, so this may be a read error. This sequence joins TRBV6-1 and TRBJ2-5; 10 nucleotides line up with TRBD2. CDR3 length: 16 residues. Germline lookup yields CDR1 MNHNS and CDR2 SASEGT. Trimming took 5 bases from V and 3 from J; bases not matched to a gene: 9. The CDR3 sequence is CASSHPTLAGEETQYF. CDR3 sequence (DNA): TGTGCCAGCAGTCACCCAACCCTAGCGGGAGAAGAGACCCAGTACTTC.

This clonotype appeared many times. The gene calls are TRBV15 and TRBJ2-2, with D perhaps TRBD1 or TRBD2 (5 bases each). This CDR3 is 12 amino acids long. CDR1 and CDR2 from the germline V gene are LNHNV and YYDKDF (reference sequence). Trimming took 1 base from V and 8 from J, leaving 5 bases between them. This chain's CDR3 is CATSRGGGELFF. Here the CDR3 DNA reads TGTGCCACCAGCAGAGGGGGGGGGGAGCTGTTTTTT.

At least ten counts were recorded for this clonotype. The CDR3 DNA follows: TGCGCCAGCAGTGAGGGTGCGGGGGGGCAAGAGACCCAGTACTTC. Residues: CASSEGAGGQETQYF. The chain combines TRBV10-1 with TRBJ2-5; 9 bases line up with TRBD2. Germline V CDR1 and CDR2: WNHNN, SYGVQD (reference sequence). Unmatched junction bases numbered 3, after V lost 2 bases and J lost 2 bases. The CDR3 has 15 amino acids.

Many counts were recorded for this clonotype. This chain uses TRBV11-3 with TRBJ2-7; D gene unclear. Germline CDR1 and CDR2: SGHNT and YENEEA. The V end was cut by 3 bases, the J end by 5 bases, with 14 bases between. The CDR3 covers 14 residues. CDR3 nucleotides: TGTGCCAGCAGCTTGGCTAGGCCTCCAAACGAGCAGTACTTC. Translation: CASSLARPPNEQYF.

This clonotype was observed a few times. At one end the junction does not follow the germline gene, possibly because of a read error. The CDR3: CSARELDSYNPPLHF. The CDR3 DNA follows: TGCAGTGCTAGAGAATTGGACAGTTATAATCCACCCCTCCACTTT. V usage is TRBV20-1 and J usage is TRBJ1-6; perhaps TRBD1 as D (6 bases). In germline, CDR1 is DFQATT, CDR2 SNEGSKA (reference sequence). The CDR3 runs 15 residues.

This clonotype appeared a few times. In nucleotides, the CDR3 is TGCAGTGCTATTAAGCGGGAGTATCCCAGGAGGAGTGAGCAGTTCTTC. Its translation: CSAIKREYPRRSEQFF. The chain is built from TRBV20-1 and TRBJ2-1; 8 nucleotides agree with TRBD2. The CDR3 runs 16 residues. V was clipped by 4 bases and J by 9 bases; unmatched bases: 17. Germline CDR1 is DFQATT and CDR2 is SNEGSKA (reference sequence).

This clonotype was observed a handful of times. The chain uses TRBV7-6 and TRBJ2-3; 7 bases line up with TRBD1. J lost 4 bases, V lost 3 bases, and 7 bases had no gene match. Germline CDR1 SGHVS, CDR2 FNYEAQ. The CDR3 runs 15 residues. The CDR3 spells CASSFGATGADTQYF. The CDR3 bases are TGTGCCAGCAGCTTCGGCGCTACAGGGGCAGATACGCAGTATTTT.

This clonotype was detected a few times. The rearrangement uses TRBV4-1 and TRBJ1-4; D is possibly TRBD1 (6 bases). From germline, CDR1 is MGHRA and CDR2 YSYEKL. The V gene lost 5 bases and the J gene lost 7 bases, with 11 bases spanning the gap. The CDR3 is made up of 13 amino acids. CDR3 loop: CASSSGTSEKLFF. The CDR3 nucleotides read TGCGCCAGCAGCAGCGGGACAAGTGAAAAACTGTTTTTT.

This clonotype has ten or more counts. This chain joins TRBV11-3 and TRBJ2-1; D gene ambiguous. Germline V gives CDR1 SGHNT, CDR2 YENEEA. This CDR3 has 12 residues. V was cut by 5 bases and J by 4 bases, with 6 bases left in between. The CDR3 DNA is TGTGCCAGCAGCGTTACGTACAATGAGCAGTTCTTC. This sequence encodes CASSVTYNEQFF.

As regards this clonotype: The conserved phenylalanine or tryptophan is not found at the CDR3 terminus, so this likely reflects a read error. The DNA is omitted, as the CDR3 cannot be located on it reliably, and the CDR3 follows TCRdb's listing. This sequence joins TRBV9 and TRBJ2-1; the D segment call TRBD2 is taken from the table without a DNA check. Germline CDR1 is SGDLS and CDR2 is YYNGEE. 10 amino acids form the CDR3, both terminal residues included. CDR3: CASSVAGLAG.

This clonotype was counted ten times or more. The chain is built from TRBV7-3 and TRBJ2-1, with TRBD2 matching over 8 bases. The V gene's germline CDR1 is SGHTA and CDR2 FQGTGA. J was trimmed by 5 bases and V by 2 bases; bases with no gene match: 2. There are 14 residues in the CDR3. The CDR3 nucleotides are TGTGCCAGCAGCTTAGGGACTAGTAACAATGAGCAGTTCTTC. It yields the protein CASSLGTSNNEQFF.

This clonotype appeared many times. The CDR3 DNA reads TGTGCCAGCAGGACAGACGGCGGGGAGCTGTTTTTT. It specifies CASRTDGGELFF. V gene TRBV7-2 combines with J gene TRBJ2-2; a weak D match, TRBD1 (5 bases). The CDR3 loop spans 12 amino acids. CDR1 is SGHTA, CDR2 FQGNSA, per germline. Trimming removed 6 bases from V and 7 bases from J, with 9 bases in between.

In the case of this clonotype: Possible read error: a much larger clone is one base away. This chain links TRBV30 with TRBJ1-1, with D unclear. V lost 4 bases and J 3 bases, leaving 6 bases between the germline ends. Germline lookup yields CDR1 GTSNPN and CDR2 SVGIG (reference sequence). The CDR3 is 11 amino acids. CDR3 amino acids: CAWNVDTEAFF. The DNA for the CDR3 is TGTGCCTGGAACGTGGACACTGAAGCTTTCTTT.

This clonotype has ten or more counts. The gene calls are TRBV2 and TRBJ2-1; perhaps TRBD2 as D (6 bases). In germline, CDR1 is SNHLY, CDR2 FYNNEI. The CDR3 runs 15 residues. V shed 7 bases and J shed 4 bases, with 17 bases lying between them. The CDR3 protein is CASTEGGGAYNEQFF. The DNA for the CDR3 is TGTGCCAGCACCGAGGGAGGTGGGGCTTACAATGAGCAGTTCTTC. The complete variable domain, with remaining parts taken from reference TRBV2 and TRBJ2-1, reads EPEVTQTPSHQVTQMGQEVILRCVPISNHLYFYWYRQILGQKVEFLVSFYNNEISEKSEIFDDQFSVERPDGSNFTLKIRSTKLEDSAMYFCASTEGGGAYNEQFFGPGTRLTVL.

This clonotype was seen many times. The chain couples TRBV27 to TRBJ2-1; 7 nucleotides agree with TRBD1. Looked up from germline, CDR1 is MNHEY and CDR2 is SMNVEV (reference sequence). Unmatched junction bases numbered 9, after V lost 5 bases and J lost 8 bases. This CDR3 has 14 amino acids. CDR3 residues: CASSEQGLGDEQFF. The CDR3 nucleotides are TGTGCCAGCAGTGAACAGGGGTTAGGGGATGAGCAGTTCTTC.

The chain couples TRBV3-1 to TRBJ2-5; D ambiguous. The CDR3 is made up of 13 amino acids. Germline loops: CDR1 LGHDT, CDR2 YNNKEL (reference sequence). V lost 2 bases to trimming and J lost 5 bases, with 9 bases between them. This CDR3 reads CASSQLWRETQYF. Written as DNA, the CDR3 is TGTGCCAGCAGCCAACTATGGCGGGAGACCCAGTACTTC.

This clonotype was observed many times. The gene calls are TRBV28 and TRBJ2-7; 8 nucleotides line up with TRBD2. The trim removed 4 bases at V and 2 bases at J, leaving 19 bases unmatched. Germline lookup yields CDR1 MDHEN and CDR2 SYDVKM. This CDR3 region has 19 residues. The CDR3 here is CASSSPRPDSSGGPYEQYF. The DNA for the CDR3 is TGTGCCAGCAGTTCTCCACGCCCAGACTCGTCGGGAGGGCCCTACGAGCAGTACTTC.

This clonotype was seen a handful of times. The chain is built from TRBV3-1 and TRBJ1-2, with a weak D call TRBD1 (5 bases). Germline-derived CDR1 and CDR2 are LGHDT and YNNKEL (reference sequence). V shed 0 bases and J shed 4 bases, with 9 bases lying between them. The CDR3 totals 14 residues. The CDR3 region has the DNA TGTGCCAGCAGCCAAGAGTGGGGGGTCTATGGCTACACCTTC. Its translation: CASSQEWGVYGYTF. Combining the CDR3 with reference TRBV3-1 and TRBJ1-2 gives the whole variable domain DTAVSQTPKYLVTQMGNDKSIKCEQNLGHDTMYWYKQDSKKFLKIMFSYNNKELIINETVPNRFSPKSPDKAHLNLHINSLELGDSAVYFCASSQEWGVYGYTFGSGTRLTVV.

This clonotype was recorded at least ten times. The chain carries TRBV27 and TRBJ2-1; TRBD2 matches 9 bases. J was trimmed by 10 bases and V by 2 bases; bases with no gene match: 9. The CDR3 runs 15 residues. Germline CDR1 MNHEY, CDR2 SMNVEV (reference sequence). This CDR3 is CASSLAAGGPEEQFF. The CDR3 nucleotides read TGTGCCAGCAGTTTAGCTGCGGGAGGGCCGGAGGAGCAGTTCTTC.

This clonotype was detected many times. The V call is TRBV7-8, the J call TRBJ2-2, with TRBD1 matching over 10 bases. V dropped 5 bases and J dropped 7; count of bases not matched to a gene: 10. Germline V gives CDR1 SGHVS, CDR2 FQNEAQ. The CDR3 has 16 amino acids. In DNA form, the CDR3 reads TGTGCCAGCAGCACGCCCGGGACAGGGGCTAACGGGGAGCTGTTTTTT. Translation: CASSTPGTGANGELFF. The whole variable domain, filled in from reference TRBV7-8 and TRBJ2-2, reads GAGVSQSPRYKVAKRGQDVALRCDPISGHVSLFWYQQALGQGPEFLTYFQNEAQLDKSGLPSDRFFAERPEGSVSTLKIQRTQQEDSAVYLCASSTPGTGANGELFFGEGSRLTVL.